This TCR beta chain is drawn from a study of cytomegalovirus exposure and HLA in healthy donors. Here immunoSEQ multiplex PCR was the method, and the copy in TCRdb shows in-frame clones only, minus some. The sample consists of 200,000 to 250,000 clones, over 80% of them appearing once. With 1 base removed from V and 2 bases from J, the gap between germline ends came to 6 bases. The CDR3 contains 14 residues. CDR1 and CDR2 (germline): WSHSY, SAAADI. As to this clone: As yet, its antigen is unknown.

Study outcomes and limitations: That first-cohort TCR clusters tended to co-occur in the 90 to 150 validation repertoires was found in a later analysis. Accounts indicate the classifier identified cytomegalovirus status with strong specificity and sensitivity.

The sequencing sample was made of PBMCs. The chain couples TRBV10-2 to TRBJ2-1; D gene unclear. The sequence derives from a woman in her late teens or twenties in good health and CMV-seronegative. Here the CDR3 DNA reads TGCGCCAGCAGTGAGTTTTGGGCCTACAATGAGCAGTTCTTC. Its protein product is CASSEFWAYNEQFF.